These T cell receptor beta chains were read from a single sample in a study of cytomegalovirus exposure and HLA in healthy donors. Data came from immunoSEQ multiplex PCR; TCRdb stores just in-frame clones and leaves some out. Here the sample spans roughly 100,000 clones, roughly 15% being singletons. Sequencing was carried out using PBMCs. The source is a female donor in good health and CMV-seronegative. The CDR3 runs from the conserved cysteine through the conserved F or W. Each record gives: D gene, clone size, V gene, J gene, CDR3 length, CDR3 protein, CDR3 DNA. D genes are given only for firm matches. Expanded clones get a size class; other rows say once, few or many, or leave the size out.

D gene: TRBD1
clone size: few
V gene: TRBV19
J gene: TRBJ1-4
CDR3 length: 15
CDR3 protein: CASSRQGATNEKLFF
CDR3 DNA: TGTGCCAGTAGCAGACAGGGGGCAACTAATGAAAAACTGTTTTTT

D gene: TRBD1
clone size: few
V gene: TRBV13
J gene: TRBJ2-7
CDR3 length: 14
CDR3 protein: CASSSGGQFHEQYF
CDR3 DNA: TGTGCCAGCAGCTCAGGGGGACAGTTCCACGAGCAGTACTTC

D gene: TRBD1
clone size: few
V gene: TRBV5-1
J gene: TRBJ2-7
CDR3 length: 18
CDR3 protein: CASSSPGQGLELSCEQYF
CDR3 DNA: TGCGCCAGCAGCTCACCGGGACAGGGTTTGGAGTTGTCGTGCGAGCAGTACTTC

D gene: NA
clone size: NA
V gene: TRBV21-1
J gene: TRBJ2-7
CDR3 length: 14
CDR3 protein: CASSIDRGTYEQYF
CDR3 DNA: TGTGCCAGCAGCATCGACAGGGGGACCTACGAGCAGTACTTC

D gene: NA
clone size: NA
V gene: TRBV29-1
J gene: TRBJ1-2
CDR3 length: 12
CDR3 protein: CSVGAGNYGYTF
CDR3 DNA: TGCAGCGTTGGTGCGGGGAACTATGGCTACACCTTC

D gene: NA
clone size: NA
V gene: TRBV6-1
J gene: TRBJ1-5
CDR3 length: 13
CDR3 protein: CASQDAVNQPQHF
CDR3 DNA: TGTGCCTCTCAAGACGCGGTCAATCAGCCCCAGCATTTT

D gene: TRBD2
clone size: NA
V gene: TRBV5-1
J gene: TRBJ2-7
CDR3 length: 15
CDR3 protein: CASSVEAGSSYEQYF
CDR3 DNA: TGCGCCAGCAGCGTGGAAGCGGGGTCCTCCTACGAGCAGTACTTC

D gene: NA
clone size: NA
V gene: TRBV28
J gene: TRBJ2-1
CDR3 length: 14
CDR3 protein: CASSLTGILGYDIF
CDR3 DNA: TGTGCCAGCAGTTTAACGGGGATCCTAGGTTATGATATCTTC

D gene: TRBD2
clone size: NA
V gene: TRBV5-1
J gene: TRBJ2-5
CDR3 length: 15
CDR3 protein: CASSFRGGASETQYF
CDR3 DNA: TGCGCCAGCAGCTTTCGCGGGGGGGCATCAGAGACCCAGTACTTC

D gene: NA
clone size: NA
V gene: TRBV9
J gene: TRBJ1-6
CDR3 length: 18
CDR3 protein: CASSVDGLSGSYNSPPHF
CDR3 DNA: TGTGCCAGCAGCGTAGACGGACTGTCCGGCTCCTATAATTCACCCCCCCACTTT

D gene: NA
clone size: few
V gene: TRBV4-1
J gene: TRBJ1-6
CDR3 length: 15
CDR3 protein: CASSQAGLLNSPLHF
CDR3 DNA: TGCGCCAGCAGCCAAGCGGGACTGCTTAATTCACCCCTCCACTTT

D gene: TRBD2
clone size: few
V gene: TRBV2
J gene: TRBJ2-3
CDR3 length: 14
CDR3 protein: CASSGGLAPDTQYF
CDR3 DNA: TGTGCCAGCAGTGGGGGACTAGCCCCAGATACGCAGTATTTT

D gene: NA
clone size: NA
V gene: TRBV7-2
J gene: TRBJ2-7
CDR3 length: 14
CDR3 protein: CASSLEHRFYEQYF
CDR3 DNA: TGTGCCAGCAGCTTAGAACACCGATTCTACGAGCAGTACTTC

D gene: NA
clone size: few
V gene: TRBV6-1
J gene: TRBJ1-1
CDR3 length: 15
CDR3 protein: CASSEMPNLNTEAFF
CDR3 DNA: TGTGCCAGCAGTGAAATGCCTAACCTGAACACTGAAGCTTTCTTT

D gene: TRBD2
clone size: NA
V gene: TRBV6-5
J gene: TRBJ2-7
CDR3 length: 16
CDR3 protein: CASSYGGEGSSYEQYF
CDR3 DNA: TGTGCCAGCAGTTACGGGGGGGAGGGCAGCTCCTACGAGCAGTACTTC

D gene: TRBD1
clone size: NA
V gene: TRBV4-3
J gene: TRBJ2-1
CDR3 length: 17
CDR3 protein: CASSQDSWTGPYNEQFF
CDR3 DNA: TGCGCCAGCAGCCAAGATAGCTGGACAGGACCTTACAATGAGCAGTTCTTC

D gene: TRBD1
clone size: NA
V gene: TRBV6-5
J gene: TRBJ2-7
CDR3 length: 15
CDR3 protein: CASSLTGTGSYEQYF
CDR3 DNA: TGTGCCAGCAGTTTAACCGGGACAGGGAGTTACGAGCAGTACTTC

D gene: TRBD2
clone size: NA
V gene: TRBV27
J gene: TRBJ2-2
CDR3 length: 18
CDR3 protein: CASSLGTLAGGPTGELFF
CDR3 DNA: TGTGCCAGCAGTTTAGGGACTCTAGCGGGGGGCCCCACCGGGGAGCTGTTTTTT

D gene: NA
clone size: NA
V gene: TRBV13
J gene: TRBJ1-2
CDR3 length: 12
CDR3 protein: CASSARTAGYTF
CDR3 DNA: TGTGCCAGCAGCGCCCGGACAGCTGGCTACACCTTC

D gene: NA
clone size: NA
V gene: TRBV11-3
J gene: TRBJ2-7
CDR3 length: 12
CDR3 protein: CASSLGPGEQYF
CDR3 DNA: TGTGCCAGCAGCTTAGGACCGGGCGAGCAGTACTTC

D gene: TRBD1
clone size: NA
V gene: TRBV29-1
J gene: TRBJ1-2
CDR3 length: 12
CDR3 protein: CSVGTDPWGYTF
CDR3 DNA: TGCAGCGTGGGGACAGACCCTTGGGGCTACACCTTC

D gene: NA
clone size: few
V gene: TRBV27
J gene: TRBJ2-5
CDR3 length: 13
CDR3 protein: CASSLWQGETQYF
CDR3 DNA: TGTGCCAGCAGTTTATGGCAGGGGGAGACCCAGTACTTC

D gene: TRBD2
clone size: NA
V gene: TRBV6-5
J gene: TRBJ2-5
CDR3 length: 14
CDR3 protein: CASRSLAGQETQYF
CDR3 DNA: TGTGCCAGCAGAAGCCTAGCGGGACAAGAGACCCAGTACTTC

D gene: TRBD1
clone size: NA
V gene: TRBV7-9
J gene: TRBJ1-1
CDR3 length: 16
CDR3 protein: CASSLTGQGGDTEAFF
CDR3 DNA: TGTGCCAGCAGCTTGACAGGACAGGGAGGGGACACTGAAGCTTTCTTT

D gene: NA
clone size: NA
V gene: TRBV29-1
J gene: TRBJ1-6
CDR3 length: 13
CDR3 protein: CSVRIGDNSPLHF
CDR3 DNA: TGCAGCGTTAGGATAGGGGATAATTCACCCCTCCACTTT

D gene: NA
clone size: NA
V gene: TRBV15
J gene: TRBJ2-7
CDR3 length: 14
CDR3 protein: CATRAPGSSYEQYF
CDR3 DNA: TGTGCCACCAGGGCCCCAGGCAGCTCCTACGAGCAGTACTTC

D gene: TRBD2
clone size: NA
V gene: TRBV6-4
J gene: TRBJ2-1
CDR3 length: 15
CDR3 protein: CASSESPGTSNEQFF
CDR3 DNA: TGTGCCAGCAGTGAGAGCCCCGGGACTAGCAATGAGCAGTTCTTC

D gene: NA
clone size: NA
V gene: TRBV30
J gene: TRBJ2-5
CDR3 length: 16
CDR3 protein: CAWSVRTHKNQETQYF
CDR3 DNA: TGTGCCTGGAGTGTACGAACACACAAAAACCAAGAGACCCAGTACTTC

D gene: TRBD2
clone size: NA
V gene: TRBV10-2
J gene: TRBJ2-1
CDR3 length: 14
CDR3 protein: CATLSGRAYNEQFF
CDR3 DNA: TGCGCCACTTTAAGCGGGAGGGCCTACAATGAGCAGTTCTTC

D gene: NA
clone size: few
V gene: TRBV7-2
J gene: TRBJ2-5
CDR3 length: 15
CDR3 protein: CASSLGGSKQETQYF
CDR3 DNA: TGTGCCAGCAGCTTAGGCGGGTCCAAACAAGAGACCCAGTACTTC

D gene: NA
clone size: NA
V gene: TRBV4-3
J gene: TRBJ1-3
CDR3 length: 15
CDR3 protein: CASSQGRSSGNTIYF
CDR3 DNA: TGCGCCAGCAGCCAAGGCCGGAGCTCTGGAAACACCATATATTTT

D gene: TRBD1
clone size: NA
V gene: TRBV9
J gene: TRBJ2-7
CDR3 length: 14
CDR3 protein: CASSLRGGAYEQYF
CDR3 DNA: TGTGCCAGCAGTTTGCGAGGGGGCGCCTACGAGCAGTACTTC

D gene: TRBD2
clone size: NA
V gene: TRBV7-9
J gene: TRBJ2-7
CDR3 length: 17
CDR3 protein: CASSLGRGGRAIDEQYF
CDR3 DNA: TGTGCCAGCAGCCTAGGTCGAGGCGGGAGGGCTATCGACGAGCAGTACTTC

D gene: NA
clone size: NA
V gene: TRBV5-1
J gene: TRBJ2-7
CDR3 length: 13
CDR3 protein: CASSGRTAYEQYF
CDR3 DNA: TGCGCCAGCAGCGGCCGCACCGCCTACGAGCAGTACTTC

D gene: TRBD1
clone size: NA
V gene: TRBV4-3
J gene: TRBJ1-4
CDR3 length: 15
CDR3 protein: CASSQTGGAGEKLFF
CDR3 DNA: TGCGCCAGCAGCCAGACAGGGGGCGCAGGTGAAAAACTGTTTTTT

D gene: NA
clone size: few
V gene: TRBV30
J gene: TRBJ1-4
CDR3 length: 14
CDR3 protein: CAWMDGTGNEKLFF
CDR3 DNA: TGTGCCTGGATGGACGGTACAGGGAATGAAAAACTGTTTTTT

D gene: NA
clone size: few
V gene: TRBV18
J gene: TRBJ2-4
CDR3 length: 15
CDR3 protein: CASSPRQGRVDIQYF
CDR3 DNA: TGTGCCAGCTCCCCGAGGCAGGGCAGAGTAGACATTCAGTACTTC

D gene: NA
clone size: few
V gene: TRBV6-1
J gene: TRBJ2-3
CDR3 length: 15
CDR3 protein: CASSEGGTSTDTQYF
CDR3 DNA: TGTGCCAGCAGTGAGGGAGGTACTAGCACAGATACGCAGTATTTT

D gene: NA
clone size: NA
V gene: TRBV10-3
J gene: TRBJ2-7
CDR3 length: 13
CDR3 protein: CAIRGTGPDEQYF
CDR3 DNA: TGTGCCATCAGAGGCACAGGGCCGGACGAGCAGTACTTC

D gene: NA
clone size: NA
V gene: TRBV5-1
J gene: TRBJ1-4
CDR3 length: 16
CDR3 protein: CASRIGWEGGNEKLFF
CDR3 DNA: TGCGCCAGCAGAATAGGATGGGAAGGAGGGAATGAAAAACTGTTTTTT

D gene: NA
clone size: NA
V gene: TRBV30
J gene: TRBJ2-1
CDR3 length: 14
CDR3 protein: CAWSSGVGHNEQFF
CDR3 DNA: TGTGCCTGGAGCTCGGGAGTCGGACACAATGAGCAGTTCTTC